Given below is one T cell receptor beta chain in context. The data were obtained in a study of patients and donors after allogeneic stem cell transplantation. The germline V gene encodes CDR1 LGHNA and CDR2 YNFKEQ. Trimming took 0 bases from V and 2 from J, leaving 7 bases between them. CDR3 length: 14 amino acids. TCRdb re-called the RT-PCR reads through MiXCR, storing one row per CDR3 protein. This sample has over 150,000 distinct CDR3 sequences, with 30% found just once. The clonotype was recovered from a human donor who was either an allogeneic HSCT recipient or a stem cell or donor lymphocyte infusion donor (not recorded which). It is not recorded whose cells these are; they may come from a transplant donor. The specimen was blood, either unsorted or a sorted T cell fraction (not recorded which). This rearrangement joins TRBV4-2 to TRBJ2-5, with D unclear. DNA for the CDR3: TGTGCCAGCAGCCAAGACCGTCAACAAGAGACCCAGTACTTC. Protein product: CASSQDRQQETQYF.